The present entry profiles one TCR beta chain with its context. The antigen is undetermined. The data are from a study of cytotoxic CD8 clonotypes in ibrutinib-treated CLL. The wider study: A median about 11 months of treatment, range 6 to 36, preceded the collection of response samples. The study, taken as a whole, reports: Public clonotypes proved infrequent, and on treatment they shrank or remained steady.

This CDR3 is 14 amino acids long. V shed 1 base and J 7 bases; nucleotides not matched to a gene: 7. Germline V gene lookup returns CDR1 SEHNR and CDR2 FQNEAQ (reference sequence). Investigators sourced approximately 1.8 micrograms of genomic DNA from cryopreserved PBMCs for TCR beta libraries. The table came from immunoSEQ multiplex PCR; TCRdb's copy has only in-frame clones and leaves some out. The repertoire holds 150,000 to 250,000 clones, with over 60% as singletons. Specimen: PBMCs, collected after 24 months of ibrutinib treatment. The clonotype comes from a human donor with chronic lymphocytic leukemia. The rearrangement uses TRBV7-9 and TRBJ2-7; TRBD2 matches at 7 bases. The chain's CDR3 is CASSLGGWEGEQYF. The CDR3 DNA is TGTGCCAGCAGCTTAGGAGGGTGGGAGGGAGAGCAGTACTTC.